Shown below are 17 T cell receptor beta chains from a single sample sequenced in a study of T cell responses to AZD1222 COVID-19 vaccine. TCRdb's table, derived via immunoSEQ multiplex PCR, lists solely in-frame clones and lacks some. The profile shows roughly 150,000 clones, about 92% of them singletons. This specimen was peripheral blood, taken on day 0 of AZD1222 vaccination. The source of these receptors is an adult in good health.

This clone was recorded once. The chain combines TRBV6-5 with TRBJ1-2; possibly TRBD1 for D (5 bases). This CDR3 spans 15 amino acids. CDR1 MNHEY and CDR2 SVGAGI come from the germline V gene. V gave up 6 bases and J gave up 4 bases, with 18 bases separating them. As DNA, the CDR3 is TGTGCCAGCAGCCCGGGGGGACCCTCCCCCTATGGCTACACCTTC. Protein sequence: CASSPGGPSPYGYTF.

V is TRBV11-3 and J is TRBJ1-3; D not certain. The CDR3 totals 15 residues. The V gene's germline CDR1 is SGHNT and CDR2 YENEEA. V lost 3 bases and J 2 bases, leaving 11 bases between the germline ends. This chain's CDR3 is CASSFSTEPGNTIYF. For the CDR3, the DNA is TGTGCCAGCAGCTTTTCTACGGAACCTGGAAACACCATATATTTT.

This sequence joins TRBV11-2 and TRBJ1-4, with TRBD1 matching 10 bases. The CDR3 totals 18 residues. Germline V gives CDR1 SGHAT, CDR2 FQNNGV. J was trimmed by 6 bases and V by 1 base; bases with no gene match: 11. CDR3 protein: CASSLGGDRGFPYEKLFF. CDR3 DNA sequence: TGTGCCAGCAGCTTAGGGGGGGACAGGGGTTTCCCCTATGAAAAACTGTTTTTT. The variable domain in full, completed from reference TRBV11-2 and TRBJ1-4, reads EAGVAQSPRYKIIEKRQSVAFWCNPISGHATLYWYQQILGQGPKLLIQFQNNGVVDDSQLPKDRFSAERLKGVDSTLKIQPAKLEDSAVYLCASSLGGDRGFPYEKLFFGSGTQLSVL.

The V gene is TRBV5-6, the J gene TRBJ1-2, with TRBD1 matching 7 bases. CDR1 is SGHDT and CDR2 is YYEEEE in the germline V gene. V lost 8 bases to trimming and J lost 4 bases; unmatched junction nucleotides: 8. The CDR3 is 13 residues long. The CDR3 protein is CASEARDSYGYTF. Written as DNA, the CDR3 is TGTGCCAGTGAGGCGCGGGACAGCTATGGCTACACCTTC.

The rearrangement uses TRBV5-5 and TRBJ1-2, with 8 bases identical to TRBD1. In germline, CDR1 is SGHKS, CDR2 YYEKEE (reference sequence). The CDR3 length is 15 residues. J gave up 3 bases and V 3 bases, and 7 bases lay outside the gene matches. The DNA for the CDR3 is TGTGCCAGCAGCTCGACAGGGGTTGACTACTATGGCTACACCTTC. Its translation: CASSSTGVDYYGYTF.

This chain uses TRBV6-1 with TRBJ1-1; 10 bases are a match to TRBD1. The CDR3 runs to 15 residues. Germline V gives CDR1 MNHNS, CDR2 SASEGT. The ends lost 0 bases at V and 5 bases at J; junction bases unmatched: 3. This CDR3 reads CASSEALDRGTEAFF. As DNA, the CDR3 is TGTGCCAGCAGTGAAGCCCTGGACAGGGGGACTGAAGCTTTCTTT.

The chain employs TRBV7-3 and TRBJ2-3, with TRBD2 matching 8 bases. Germline lookup yields CDR1 SGHTA and CDR2 FQGTGA. This CDR3 has 16 residues. Trimming took 5 bases from V and 4 from J; bases not matched to a gene: 11. CDR3 in DNA: TGTGCCAGCAGCCACCCGGGGGGGCCATCCCCAGATACGCAGTATTTT. Encoded protein: CASSHPGGPSPDTQYF.

The chain carries TRBV7-2 and TRBJ1-2, with D possibly being TRBD1 (5 bases). Germline loops: CDR1 SGHTA, CDR2 FQGNSA. V was shortened by 11 bases and J by 5 bases, with 15 bases between the two germline ends. This CDR3 region has 12 residues. Here the CDR3 reads CASGRLGYGYTF. Written as DNA, the CDR3 is TGTGCCTCGGGGCGACTTGGGTATGGCTACACCTTC.

The chain is built from TRBV7-9 and TRBJ2-5, with TRBD2 matching 10 bases. CDR1 SEHNR and CDR2 FQNEAQ come from the germline V gene (reference sequence). Losses at the gene ends were 4 bases for V and 2 bases for J; bases not matched to a gene: 7. The CDR3 covers 16 residues. The CDR3 spells CASSYLAGALQETQYF. DNA of the CDR3: TGTGCCAGCAGCTATCTAGCGGGGGCCCTTCAAGAGACCCAGTACTTC.

The chain couples TRBV19 to TRBJ1-2, with D hard to call. V was cut by 6 bases and J by 4 bases, with 18 bases left in between. Germline lookup yields CDR1 LNHDA and CDR2 SQIVND (reference sequence). CDR3 size: 15 residues. CDR3 bases: TGTGCCAGTAGACATACTGGGAGCGGTGGCTATGGCTACACCTTC. Translating gives CASRHTGSGGYGYTF.

About this clone: Germline is not matched at one junction end, which may reflect a read error. J is TRBJ2-5 and V is TRBV7-8; either TRBD1 or TRBD2 may supply D (5 bases each). This CDR3 region has 13 residues. Germline CDR1 SGHVS, CDR2 FQNEAQ. The CDR3 is CAGSLGELETQYF. The DNA for the CDR3 is TGTGCCGGCAGCTTGGGGGAGTTAGAGACCCAGTACTTC.

This clone has just a few counts. The chain employs TRBV7-9 and TRBJ2-7; D tentatively reads TRBD1 or TRBD2 (7 bases each). V was cut by 0 bases and J by 3 bases, with 15 bases left in between. This CDR3 spans 16 amino acids. CDR1 is SEHNR and CDR2 is FQNEAQ in the germline V gene (reference sequence). Written as DNA, the CDR3 is TGTGCCAGCAGCTTAGCAGGGAGGGGGCGCATCTACGAGCAGTACTTC. Its translation is CASSLAGRGRIYEQYF.

This chain connects TRBV19 to TRBJ1-2; the D is unclear. Germline CDR1 and CDR2: LNHDA and SQIVND (reference sequence). This CDR3 contains 14 residues. With 3 bases removed from V and 8 bases from J, the gap between germline ends came to 16 bases. The CDR3 bases are TGTGCCAGTAGTATGGCGCGGTTAATTGGGGGCTACACCTTC. This gives the protein CASSMARLIGGYTF. Full variable domain (missing parts from reference TRBV19 and TRBJ1-2): DGGITQSPKYLFRKEGQNVTLSCEQNLNHDAMYWYRQDPGQGLRLIYYSQIVNDFQKGDIAEGYSVSREKKESFPLTVTSAQKNPTAFYLCASSMARLIGGYTFGSGTRLTVV.

This chain joins TRBV11-3 and TRBJ2-5; TRBD1 matches 7 bases. Germline values: CDR1 SGHNT, CDR2 YENEEA. With 0 bases clipped from V and 5 bases from J, the junction kept 0 bases outside the gene matches. The CDR3 runs to 13 residues. The CDR3 reads CASSLEQGETQYF. CDR3 coding DNA: TGTGCCAGCAGCTTAGAACAGGGGGAGACCCAGTACTTC.

The rearrangement uses TRBV11-3 and TRBJ2-1; D is possibly TRBD2 (6 bases). The CDR3 has 15 amino acids. V was clipped by 5 bases and J by 0 bases, with 11 bases between them. From germline, CDR1 is SGHNT and CDR2 YENEEA. CDR3 sequence: CASSLGLNSYNEQFF. The CDR3 coding sequence is TGTGCCAGCAGCCTAGGACTAAACTCCTACAATGAGCAGTTCTTC.

The chain is built from TRBV5-1 and TRBJ1-5, with D hard to call. This CDR3 contains 15 residues. The V and J ends lost 0 bases and 3 bases respectively, with 10 bases between them. In germline, CDR1 is SGHRS, CDR2 YFSETQ. The chain's CDR3 is CASSLEGRSNQPQHF. DNA for the CDR3: TGCGCCAGCAGCTTGGAGGGAAGATCCAATCAGCCCCAGCATTTT.

J is TRBJ1-1 and V is TRBV18, with no clear D. Deletions cut 1 base from V and 2 bases from J, with 14 bases between. Germline V gene lookup returns CDR1 KGHSH and CDR2 LQKENI. This CDR3 has 16 amino acids. This chain's CDR3 is CASSPRNSEINTEAFF. The CDR3 nucleotides are TGTGCCAGCTCACCACGAAATTCGGAAATAAACACTGAAGCTTTCTTT.